This TCR beta chain was identified in a study of radiation and T cells in renal cell carcinoma. Time point indicated: blood 2 weeks post-SBRT. Treatment of the sample: 15 Gy SBRT to primary tumor, nephrectomy 4 weeks later. Repertoires were generated with immunoSEQ multiplex PCR, while TCRdb's copy carries only in-frame clones and drops some. This table has 100,000 to 150,000 clones, about four fifths appearing once. With 10 bases clipped from V and 0 bases from J, the junction kept 11 bases outside the gene matches. Per germline, CDR1 MNHEY and CDR2 SMNVEV (reference sequence). The CDR3 is 16 amino acids.

The source was blood, collected from a patient whose treatment included radiotherapy and nephrectomy. V gene TRBV27 combines with J gene TRBJ1-3; 8 bases fit TRBD1. This clonotype originated in a man aged 50 to 59 with renal cell carcinoma. The CDR3 protein is CATRPWGQDSGNTIYF. CDR3 sequence (DNA): TGTGCCACCCGCCCCTGGGGACAGGACTCTGGAAACACCATATATTTT.